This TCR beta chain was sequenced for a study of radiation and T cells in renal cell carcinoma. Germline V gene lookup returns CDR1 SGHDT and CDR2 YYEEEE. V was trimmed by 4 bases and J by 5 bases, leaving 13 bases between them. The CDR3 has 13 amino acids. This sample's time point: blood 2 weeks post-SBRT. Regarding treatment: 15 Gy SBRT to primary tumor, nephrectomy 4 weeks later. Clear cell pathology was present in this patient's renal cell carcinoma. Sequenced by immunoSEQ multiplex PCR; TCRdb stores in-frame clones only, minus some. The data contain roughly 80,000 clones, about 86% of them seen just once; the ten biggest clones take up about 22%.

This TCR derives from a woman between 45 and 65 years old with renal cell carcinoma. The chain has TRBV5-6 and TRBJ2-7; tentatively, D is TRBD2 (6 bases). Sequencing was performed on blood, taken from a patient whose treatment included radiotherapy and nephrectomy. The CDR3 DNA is TGTGCCAGCAGCATCGGACGGGGGAACGAGCAGTACTTC. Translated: CASSIGRGNEQYF.